This T cell receptor beta chain was sequenced during a study of blood T cells in healthy people across ages. Germline-derived CDR1 and CDR2 are LGHNT and FRNRAP. Trimming stripped 6 bases from V and 0 bases from J, with 11 bases between. This CDR3 comprises 14 residues. The use of a sample-barcoded 5' primer and a J-beta primer mix characterized a second PCR of roughly 7 to 12 cycles. Every molecule of cDNA carried a tag from a template-switch adaptor with 12 random nucleotides. TCRdb re-derived calls from the 5' RACE reads in MiXCR, one entry per CDR3 protein. In the table there are about 570,000 distinct CDR3 sequences, approximately 25% of which are singletons. This clonotype showed up just a few times.

This chain connects TRBV12-5 to TRBJ1-2, with D perhaps TRBD1 (5 bases). Input material: blood. This sequence originates from a woman in her 70s in good health. The CDR3 DNA is TGTGCTAGTGGCCCCTGGGGGGCTAACTATGGCTACACCTTC. This gives the protein CASGPWGANYGYTF. The entire variable domain, with the rest obtained from reference TRBV12-5 and TRBJ1-2, is as follows: DARVTQTPRHKVTEMGQEVTMRCQPILGHNTVFWYRQTMMQGLELLAYFRNRAPLDDSGMPKDRFSAEMPDATLATLKIQPSEPRDSAVYFCASGPWGANYGYTFGSGTRLTVV.